This T cell receptor beta chain was documented in a study of T cells in women clearing cervical HPV infection. Background on the study: Case blood drawn at lesion detection; control blood after infection cleared. Study-level points and caveats: TRBV6-7 abundance was lower in cases than controls (approximately 0.11% versus 0.16%).

Notes on this clone: Its antigen is as yet unknown. The read falls 3 residues short of the CDR3 end, and the missing part is taken from the germline J gene.

Germline V CDR1 and CDR2: DFQATT, SNEGSKA (reference sequence). V lost 5 bases and J lost 1; bases outside the gene matches: 6. The CDR3 runs 15 residues. Assay: immunoSEQ multiplex PCR; the TCRdb copy retains only in-frame clones and omits some. This listing includes tens of thousands of clones. The chain has TRBV20-1 and TRBJ2-5, with 11 nucleotides matching TRBD2. This clonotype was sampled from a woman aged 18 to 69 with a cervical HPV16 infection that either progressed to CIN3+ or cleared (not recorded which). The sample comprised blood buffy coat. The CDR3 here is CSASIAGGPQETQYF. The sequenced CDR3 bases are TGCAGTGCTTCCATAGCGGGGGGGCCCCAAGAGACC.